This T cell receptor (beta chain) was captured in a study of regulatory and conventional T cells in RAG deficiency. V lost 2 bases, J lost 5 bases, and 8 bases stayed unmatched. The CDR3 is made up of 16 amino acids. Per germline, CDR1 SGHRS and CDR2 YFSETQ. The method was immunoSEQ multiplex PCR; TCRdb's version includes in-frame clones alone and lacks a portion of them. There are about 30,000 clones in the sample; about 93% occur only once, and roughly 0.82% lies in the top ten. Blood CD4+ CD25-high CD127-low regulatory T cells supplied the genomic DNA template. These sequences were also reported in another study, on regulatory T cells. From that report: The primer mix had 52 TRBV and 13 TRBJ primers.

This TCR was recovered from a human donor in good health. This chain joins TRBV5-1 and TRBJ2-7; 12 bases align to TRBD2. Source material: Tregs sorted from blood. CDR3 loop: CASSLSSGGAYDEQYF. The CDR3 DNA reads as TGCGCCAGCAGCTTATCTAGCGGGGGGGCCTATGACGAGCAGTACTTC.